This TCR beta chain is from a study of CD8 T cells in ankylosing spondylitis. Germline values: CDR1 MNHEY, CDR2 SVGEGT. There are 14 residues in the CDR3. V gave up 6 bases and J gave up 1 base, with 12 bases separating them. This clonotype was detected a few times. Its antigen is not identified. Study-level findings and limits: Clones linked with disease were CD8+ and fairly uncommon in the peripheral blood. Within ankylosing spondylitis blood, a TCR beta motif made up of several highly homologous variants appeared to be characteristic.

Each TCR beta library was made by quantitative 5'-RACE that incorporated molecular barcodes. MiXCR was run by TCRdb on the 5' RACE reads, yielding one entry per CDR3 protein. The sample records about 800,000 distinct CDR3 sequences, 12% being singletons. Sequenced material: blood, either unsorted or a sorted T cell fraction (not recorded which). This TCR derives from a male donor with ankylosing spondylitis. This chain connects TRBV6-2 or TRBV6-3 to TRBJ1-1; possible D gene TRBD1, 5 bases. The CDR3 sequence is CASRFQGWNTEAFF. The CDR3, as DNA: TGTGCCAGCAGATTCCAGGGTTGGAACACTGAAGCTTTCTTT.